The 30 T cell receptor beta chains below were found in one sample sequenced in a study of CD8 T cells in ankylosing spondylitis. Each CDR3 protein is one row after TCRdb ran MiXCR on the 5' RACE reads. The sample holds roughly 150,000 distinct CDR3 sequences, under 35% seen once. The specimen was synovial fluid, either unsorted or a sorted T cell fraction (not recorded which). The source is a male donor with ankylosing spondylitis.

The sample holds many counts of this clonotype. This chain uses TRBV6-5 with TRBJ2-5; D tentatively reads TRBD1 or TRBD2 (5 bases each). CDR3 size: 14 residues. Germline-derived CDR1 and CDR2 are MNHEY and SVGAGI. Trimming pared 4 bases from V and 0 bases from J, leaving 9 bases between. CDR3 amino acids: CASSWGRNQETQYF. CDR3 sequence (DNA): TGTGCCAGCAGTTGGGGACGCAACCAAGAGACCCAGTACTTC.

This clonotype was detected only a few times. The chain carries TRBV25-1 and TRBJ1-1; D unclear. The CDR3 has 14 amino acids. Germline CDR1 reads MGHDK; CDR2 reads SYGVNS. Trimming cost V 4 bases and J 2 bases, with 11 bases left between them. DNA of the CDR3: TGTGCCAGCAGTGGGACCAGAGATAACACTGAAGCTTTCTTT. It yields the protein CASSGTRDNTEAFF. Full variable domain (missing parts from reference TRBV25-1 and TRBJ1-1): EADIYQTPRYLVIGTGKKITLECSQTMGHDKMYWYQQDPGMELHLIHYSYGVNSTEKGDLSSESTVSRIRTEHFPLTLESARPSHTSQYLCASSGTRDNTEAFFGQGTRLTVV.

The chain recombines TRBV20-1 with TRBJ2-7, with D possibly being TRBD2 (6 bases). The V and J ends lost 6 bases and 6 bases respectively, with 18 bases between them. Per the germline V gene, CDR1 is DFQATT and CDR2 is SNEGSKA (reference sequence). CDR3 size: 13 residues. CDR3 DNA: TGCAGTGCCCCGGGAGAGGGGCTCCCCGAGCAGTACTTC. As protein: CSAPGEGLPEQYF.

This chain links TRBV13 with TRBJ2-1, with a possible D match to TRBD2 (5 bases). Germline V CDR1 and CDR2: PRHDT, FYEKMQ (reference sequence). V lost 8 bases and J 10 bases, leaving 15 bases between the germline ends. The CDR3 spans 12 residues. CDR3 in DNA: TGTGCCAGCCAATTCGAAGGCGGGGAGCAGTTCTTC. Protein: CASQFEGGEQFF.

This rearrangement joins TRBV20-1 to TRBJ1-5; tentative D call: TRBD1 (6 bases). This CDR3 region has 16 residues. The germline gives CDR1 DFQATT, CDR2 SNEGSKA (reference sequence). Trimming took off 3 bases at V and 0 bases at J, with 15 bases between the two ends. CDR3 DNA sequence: TGCAGTGCTAGTAACCCCAGGGGATATAGCAATCAGCCCCAGCATTTT. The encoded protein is CSASNPRGYSNQPQHF.

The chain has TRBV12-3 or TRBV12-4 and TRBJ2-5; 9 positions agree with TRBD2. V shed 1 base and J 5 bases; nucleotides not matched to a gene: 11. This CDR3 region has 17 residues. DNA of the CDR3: TGTGCCAGCAGTTTAGGGGTATTGGCGGGAGGGGCCGAGACCCAGTACTTC. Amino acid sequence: CASSLGVLAGGAETQYF.

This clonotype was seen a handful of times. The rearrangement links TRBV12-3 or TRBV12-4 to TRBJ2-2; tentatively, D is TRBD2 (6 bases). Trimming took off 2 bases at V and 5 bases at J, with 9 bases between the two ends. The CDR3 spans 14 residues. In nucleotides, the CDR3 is TGTGCCAGCAGTTTAATGGGGGGTACCGGGGAGCTGTTTTTT. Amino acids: CASSLMGGTGELFF.

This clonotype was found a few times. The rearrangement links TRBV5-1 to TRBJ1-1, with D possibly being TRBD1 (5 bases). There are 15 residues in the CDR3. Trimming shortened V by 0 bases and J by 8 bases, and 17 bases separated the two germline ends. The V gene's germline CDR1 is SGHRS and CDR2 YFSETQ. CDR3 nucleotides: TGCGCCAGCAGCTTGGCCGGTCAGGGAGGGACCGAAGCTTTCTTT. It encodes CASSLAGQGGTEAFF.

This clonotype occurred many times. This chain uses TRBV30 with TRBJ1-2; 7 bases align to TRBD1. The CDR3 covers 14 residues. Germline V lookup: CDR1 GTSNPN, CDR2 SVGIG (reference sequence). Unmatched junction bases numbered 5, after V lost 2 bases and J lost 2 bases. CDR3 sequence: CAWSFPDRNYGYTF. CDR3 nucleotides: TGTGCCTGGAGTTTTCCGGACAGGAACTATGGCTACACCTTC.

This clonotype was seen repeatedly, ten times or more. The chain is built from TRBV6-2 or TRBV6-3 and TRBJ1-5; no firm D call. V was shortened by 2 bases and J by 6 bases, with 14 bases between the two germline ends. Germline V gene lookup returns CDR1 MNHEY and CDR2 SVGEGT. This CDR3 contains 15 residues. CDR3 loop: CASSYPDTLIQPQHF. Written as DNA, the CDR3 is TGTGCCAGCAGTTACCCCGACACCCTAATTCAGCCCCAGCATTTT.

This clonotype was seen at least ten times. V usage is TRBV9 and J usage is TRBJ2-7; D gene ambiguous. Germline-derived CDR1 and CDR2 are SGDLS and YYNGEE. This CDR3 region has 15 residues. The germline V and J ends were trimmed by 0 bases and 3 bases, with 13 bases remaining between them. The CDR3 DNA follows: TGTGCCAGCAGCGTAGGCCAGAACCCCCTCTACGAGCAGTACTTC. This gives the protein CASSVGQNPLYEQYF.

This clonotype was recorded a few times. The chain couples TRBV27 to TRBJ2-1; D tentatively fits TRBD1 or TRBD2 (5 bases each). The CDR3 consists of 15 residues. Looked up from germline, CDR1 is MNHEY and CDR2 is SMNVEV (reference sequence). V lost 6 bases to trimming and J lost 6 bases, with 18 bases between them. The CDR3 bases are TGTGCCAGCAGCCCCGGGACCAAAGCGATCAATGAGCAGTTCTTC. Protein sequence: CASSPGTKAINEQFF.

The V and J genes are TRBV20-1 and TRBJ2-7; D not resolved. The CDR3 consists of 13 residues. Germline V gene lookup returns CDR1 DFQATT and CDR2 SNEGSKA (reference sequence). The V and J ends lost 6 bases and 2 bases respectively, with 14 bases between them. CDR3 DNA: TGCAGTGCCCTCCGGCCGGGTACCTACGAGCAGTACTTC. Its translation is CSALRPGTYEQYF.

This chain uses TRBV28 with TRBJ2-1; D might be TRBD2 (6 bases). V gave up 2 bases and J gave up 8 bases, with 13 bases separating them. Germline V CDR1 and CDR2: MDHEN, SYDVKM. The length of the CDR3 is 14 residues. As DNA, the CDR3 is TGTGCCAGCAGTTTAACCGGGAGCCCCGATGAGCAGTTCTTC. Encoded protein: CASSLTGSPDEQFF.

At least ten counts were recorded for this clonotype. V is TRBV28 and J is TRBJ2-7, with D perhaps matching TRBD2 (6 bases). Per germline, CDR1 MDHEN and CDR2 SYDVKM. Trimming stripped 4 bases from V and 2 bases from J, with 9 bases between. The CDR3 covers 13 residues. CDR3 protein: CASSYGTAYEQYF. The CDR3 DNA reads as TGTGCCAGCAGTTACGGGACTGCCTACGAGCAGTACTTC.

The CDR3 protein is CASSHGWNTIYF. Written as DNA, the CDR3 is TGTGCCAGCAGCCATGGGTGGAACACCATATATTTT. V usage is TRBV7-2 and J usage is TRBJ1-3; D is ambiguous. In germline, CDR1 is SGHTA, CDR2 FQGNSA. The V end lost 5 bases, the J end lost 7 bases, and 9 bases lay between the germline ends. The length of the CDR3 is 12 residues.

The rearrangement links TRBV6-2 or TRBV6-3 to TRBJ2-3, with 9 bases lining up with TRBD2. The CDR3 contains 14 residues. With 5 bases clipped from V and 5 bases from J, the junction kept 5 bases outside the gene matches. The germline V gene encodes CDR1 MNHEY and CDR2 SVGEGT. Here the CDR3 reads CASSIGLARDTQYF. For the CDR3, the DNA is TGTGCCAGCAGTATCGGACTAGCGCGAGATACGCAGTATTTT.

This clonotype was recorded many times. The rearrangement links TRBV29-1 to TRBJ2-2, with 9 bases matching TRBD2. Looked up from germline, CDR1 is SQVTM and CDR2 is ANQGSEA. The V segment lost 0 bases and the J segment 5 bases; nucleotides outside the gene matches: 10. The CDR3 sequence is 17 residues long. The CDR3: CSVEDRSSGVHTGELFF. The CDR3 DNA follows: TGCAGCGTTGAAGATCGGTCTAGCGGGGTACATACCGGGGAGCTGTTTTTT.

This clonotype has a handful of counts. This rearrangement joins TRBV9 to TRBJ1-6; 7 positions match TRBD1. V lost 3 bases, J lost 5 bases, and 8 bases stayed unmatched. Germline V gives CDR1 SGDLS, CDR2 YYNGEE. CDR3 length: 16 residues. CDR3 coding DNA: TGTGCCAGCAGCGCTGAGACAGGGTTTAATAATTCACCCCTCCACTTT. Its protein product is CASSAETGFNNSPLHF.

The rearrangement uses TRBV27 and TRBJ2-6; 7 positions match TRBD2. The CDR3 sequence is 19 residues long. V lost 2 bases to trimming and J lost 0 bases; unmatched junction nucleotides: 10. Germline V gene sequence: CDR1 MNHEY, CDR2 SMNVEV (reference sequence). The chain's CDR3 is CASSLRGGSDYSGANVLTF. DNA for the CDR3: TGTGCCAGCAGTTTACGGGGAGGGAGTGATTACTCTGGGGCCAACGTCCTGACTTTC.

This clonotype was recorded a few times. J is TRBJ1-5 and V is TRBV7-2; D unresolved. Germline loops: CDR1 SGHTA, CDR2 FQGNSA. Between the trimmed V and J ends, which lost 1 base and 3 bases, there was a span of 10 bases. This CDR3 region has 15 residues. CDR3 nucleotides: TGTGCCAGCAGCTTAGTCGGCGGAACCAATCAGCCCCAGCATTTT. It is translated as CASSLVGGTNQPQHF.

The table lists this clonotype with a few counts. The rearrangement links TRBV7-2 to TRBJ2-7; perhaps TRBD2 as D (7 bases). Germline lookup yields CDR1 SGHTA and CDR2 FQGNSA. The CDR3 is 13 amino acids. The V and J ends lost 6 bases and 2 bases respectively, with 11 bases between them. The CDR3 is CASRQGGTYEQYF. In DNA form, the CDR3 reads TGTGCCAGCAGACAGGGAGGGACCTACGAGCAGTACTTC.

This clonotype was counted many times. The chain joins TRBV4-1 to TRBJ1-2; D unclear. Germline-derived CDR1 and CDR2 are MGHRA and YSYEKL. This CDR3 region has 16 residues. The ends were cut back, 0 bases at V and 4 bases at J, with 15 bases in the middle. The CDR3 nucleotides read TGCGCCAGCAGCCAAGATAATGCGTGGCGGAGCTATGGCTACACCTTC. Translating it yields CASSQDNAWRSYGYTF.

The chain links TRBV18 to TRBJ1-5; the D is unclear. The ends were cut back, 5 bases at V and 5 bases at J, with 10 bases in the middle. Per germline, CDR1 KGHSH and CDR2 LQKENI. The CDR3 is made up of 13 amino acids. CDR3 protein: CASSLTADQPQHF. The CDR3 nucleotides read TGTGCCAGCTCATTAACAGCAGATCAGCCCCAGCATTTT.

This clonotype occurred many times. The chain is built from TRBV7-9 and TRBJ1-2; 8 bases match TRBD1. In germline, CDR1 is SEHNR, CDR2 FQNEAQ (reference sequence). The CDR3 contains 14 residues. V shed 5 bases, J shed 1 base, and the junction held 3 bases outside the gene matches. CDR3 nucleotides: TGTGCCAGCAGCCGGACAGGGAATAACTATGGCTACACCTTC. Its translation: CASSRTGNNYGYTF. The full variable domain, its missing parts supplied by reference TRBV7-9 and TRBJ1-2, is DTGVSQNPRHKITKRGQNVTFRCDPISEHNRLYWYRQTLGQGPEFLTYFQNEAQLEKSRLLSDRFSAERPKGSFSTLEIQRTEQGDSAMYLCASSRTGNNYGYTFGSGTRLTVV.

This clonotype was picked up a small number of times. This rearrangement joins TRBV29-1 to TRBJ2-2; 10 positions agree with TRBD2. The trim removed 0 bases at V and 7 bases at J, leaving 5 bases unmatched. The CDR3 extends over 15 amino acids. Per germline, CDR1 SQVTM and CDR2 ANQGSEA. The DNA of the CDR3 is TGCAGCGTTGAAGAACAGCGGGGGGGAATCGGGGAGCTGTTTTTT. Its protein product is CSVEEQRGGIGELFF.

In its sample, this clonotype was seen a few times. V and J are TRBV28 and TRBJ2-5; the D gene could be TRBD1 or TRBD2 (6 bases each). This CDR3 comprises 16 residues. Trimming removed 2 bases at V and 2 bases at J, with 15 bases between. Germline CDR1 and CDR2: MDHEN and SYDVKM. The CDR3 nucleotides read TGTGCCAGCAGTTTAGGTAGGGGGGCCAGGCAAGAGACCCAGTACTTC. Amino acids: CASSLGRGARQETQYF.

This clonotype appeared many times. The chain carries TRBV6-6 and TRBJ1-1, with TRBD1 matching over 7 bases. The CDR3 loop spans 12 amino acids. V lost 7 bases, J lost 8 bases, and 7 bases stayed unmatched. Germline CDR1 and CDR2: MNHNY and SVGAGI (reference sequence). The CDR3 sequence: CASNFRDREAFF. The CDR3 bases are TGTGCCAGCAATTTCCGGGACAGAGAAGCTTTCTTT.

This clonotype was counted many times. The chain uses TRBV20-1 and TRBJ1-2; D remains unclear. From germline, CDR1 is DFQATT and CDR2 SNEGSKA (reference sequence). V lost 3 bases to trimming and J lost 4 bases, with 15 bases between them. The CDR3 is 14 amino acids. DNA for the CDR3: TGCAGTGCTAGTAATGAAAGGGAAGGCTATGGCTACACCTTC. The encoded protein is CSASNEREGYGYTF.

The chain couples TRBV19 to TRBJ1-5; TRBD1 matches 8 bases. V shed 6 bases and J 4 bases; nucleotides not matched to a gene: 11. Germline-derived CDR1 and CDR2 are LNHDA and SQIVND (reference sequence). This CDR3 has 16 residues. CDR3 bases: TGTGCCAGTAGGGAGACCGGGACAGGCAGGAATCAGCCCCAGCATTTT. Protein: CASRETGTGRNQPQHF.